This T cell receptor (beta chain) came from a study of blood T cell repertoires in COVID-19. Looking at the study overall: Donors in the United States, Italy and Spain gave samples during acute or convalescent COVID-19.

Germline values: CDR1 SGHRS, CDR2 YFSETQ. The CDR3 is 14 residues long. Trimming cost V 3 bases and J 0 bases, with 8 bases left between them. Generated by immunoSEQ multiplex PCR, the TCRdb table keeps only in-frame clones and is missing some. The table includes 110,000 to 150,000 clones, approximately 86% detected once. This sequence joins TRBV5-1 and TRBJ2-3, with D hard to call. The sequenced sample consisted of peripheral blood. This TCR came from a human donor in a cohort sampled during active COVID-19. CDR3 sequence (DNA): TGCGCCAGCAGCTATCGGTCTAGCACAGATACGCAGTATTTT. It yields the protein CASSYRSSTDTQYF.